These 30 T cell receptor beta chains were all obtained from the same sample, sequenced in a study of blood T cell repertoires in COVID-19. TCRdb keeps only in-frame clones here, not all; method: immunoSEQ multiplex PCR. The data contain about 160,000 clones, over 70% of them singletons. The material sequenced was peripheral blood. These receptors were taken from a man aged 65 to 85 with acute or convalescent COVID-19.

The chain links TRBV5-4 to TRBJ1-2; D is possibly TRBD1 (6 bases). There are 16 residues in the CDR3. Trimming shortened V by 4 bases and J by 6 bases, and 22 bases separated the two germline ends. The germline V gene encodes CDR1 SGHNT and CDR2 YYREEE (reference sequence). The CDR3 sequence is CASSPHPGGVVDGYTF. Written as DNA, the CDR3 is TGTGCCAGCAGCCCCCACCCGGGGGGCGTTGTTGATGGCTACACCTTC.

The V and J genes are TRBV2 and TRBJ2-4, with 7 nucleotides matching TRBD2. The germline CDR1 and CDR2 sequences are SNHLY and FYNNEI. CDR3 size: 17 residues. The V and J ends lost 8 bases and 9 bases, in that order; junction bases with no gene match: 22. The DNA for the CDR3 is TGTGCCAGCTCCAGTCGTGCAGGACTAGATCTTTCCGGCATTCAGTACTTC. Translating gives CASSSRAGLDLSGIQYF.

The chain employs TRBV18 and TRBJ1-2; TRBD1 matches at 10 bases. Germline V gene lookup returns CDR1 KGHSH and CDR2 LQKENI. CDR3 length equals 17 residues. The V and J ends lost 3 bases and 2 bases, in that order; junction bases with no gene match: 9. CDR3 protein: CASSPRDRGTGNYGYTF. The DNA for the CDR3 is TGTGCCAGCTCACCGCGGGACAGGGGAACGGGAAACTATGGCTACACCTTC. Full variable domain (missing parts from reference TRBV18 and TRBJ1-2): NAGVMQNPRHLVRRRGQEARLRCSPMKGHSHVYWYRQLPEEGLKFMVYLQKENIIDESGMPKERFSAEFPKEGPSILRIQQVVRGDSAAYFCASSPRDRGTGNYGYTFGSGTRLTVV.

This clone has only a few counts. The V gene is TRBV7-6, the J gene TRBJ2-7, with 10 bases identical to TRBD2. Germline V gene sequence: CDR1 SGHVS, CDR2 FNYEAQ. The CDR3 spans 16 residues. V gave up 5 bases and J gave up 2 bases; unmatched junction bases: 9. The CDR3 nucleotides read TGTGCCAGCAGCCCCCTAGCGGGGGCCCTAACCTACGAGCAGTACTTC. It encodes CASSPLAGALTYEQYF.

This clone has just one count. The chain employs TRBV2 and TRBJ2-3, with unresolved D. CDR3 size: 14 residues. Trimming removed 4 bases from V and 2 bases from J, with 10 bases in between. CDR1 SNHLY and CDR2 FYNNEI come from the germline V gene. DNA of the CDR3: TGTGCCAGCAGTGTACAACAGCACACAGATACGCAGTATTTT. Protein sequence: CASSVQQHTDTQYF.

In nucleotides, the CDR3 is TGTGCCAGTAGTATAGATTCGGGAGGCCCCTTCAATGAGCAGTTCTTC. Translated, it gives CASSIDSGGPFNEQFF. The chain couples TRBV19 to TRBJ2-1; 7 nucleotides match TRBD2. Germline assignment: CDR1 LNHDA and CDR2 SQIVND (reference sequence). The V gene end was trimmed by 0 bases and the J gene end by 6 bases; junction bases not matched to a gene: 8. This CDR3 contains 16 residues.

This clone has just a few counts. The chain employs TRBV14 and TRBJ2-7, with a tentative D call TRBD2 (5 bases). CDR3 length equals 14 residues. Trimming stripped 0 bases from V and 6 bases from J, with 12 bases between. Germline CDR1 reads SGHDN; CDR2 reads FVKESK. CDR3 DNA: TGTGCCAGCAGCCAAGATTCTGGAGGACTCGAGCAGTACTTC. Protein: CASSQDSGGLEQYF.

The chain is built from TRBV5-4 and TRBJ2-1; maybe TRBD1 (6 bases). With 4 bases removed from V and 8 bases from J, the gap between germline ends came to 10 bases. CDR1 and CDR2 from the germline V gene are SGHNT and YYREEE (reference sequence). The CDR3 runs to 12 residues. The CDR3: CASSQQGDEQFF. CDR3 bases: TGTGCCAGCAGCCAACAGGGAGATGAGCAGTTCTTC.

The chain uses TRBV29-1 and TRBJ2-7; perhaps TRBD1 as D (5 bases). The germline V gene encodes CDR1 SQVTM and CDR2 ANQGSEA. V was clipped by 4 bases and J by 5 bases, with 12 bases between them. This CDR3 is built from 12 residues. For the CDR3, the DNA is TGCAGCGTTGGGCAGGGAAGGCACGAGCAGTACTTC. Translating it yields CSVGQGRHEQYF.

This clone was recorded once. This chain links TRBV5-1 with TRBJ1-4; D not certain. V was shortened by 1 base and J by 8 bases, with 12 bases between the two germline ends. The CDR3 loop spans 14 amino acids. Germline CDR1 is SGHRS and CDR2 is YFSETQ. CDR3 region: CASSLHTTGEKLFF. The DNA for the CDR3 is TGCGCCAGCAGCTTGCACACGACGGGGGAAAAACTGTTTTTT.

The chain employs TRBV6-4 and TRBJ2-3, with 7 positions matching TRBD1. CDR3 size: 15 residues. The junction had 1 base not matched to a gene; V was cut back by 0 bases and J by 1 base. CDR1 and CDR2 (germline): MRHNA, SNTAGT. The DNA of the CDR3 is TGTGCCAGCAGTGACTCTGGACAGGGCACAGATACGCAGTATTTT. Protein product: CASSDSGQGTDTQYF.

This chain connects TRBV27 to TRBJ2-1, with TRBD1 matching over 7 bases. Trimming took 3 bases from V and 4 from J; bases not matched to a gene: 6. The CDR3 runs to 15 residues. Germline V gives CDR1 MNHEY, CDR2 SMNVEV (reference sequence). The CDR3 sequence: CASSFPGQMYNEQFF. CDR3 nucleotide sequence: TGTGCCAGCAGTTTCCCGGGACAGATGTACAATGAGCAGTTCTTC.

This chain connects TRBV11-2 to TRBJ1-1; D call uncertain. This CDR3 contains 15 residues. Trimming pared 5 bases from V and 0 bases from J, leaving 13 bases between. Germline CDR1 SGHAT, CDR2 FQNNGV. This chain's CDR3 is CASSRFESLNTEAFF. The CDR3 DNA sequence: TGTGCCAGCAGCCGTTTTGAAAGCTTGAACACTGAAGCTTTCTTT.

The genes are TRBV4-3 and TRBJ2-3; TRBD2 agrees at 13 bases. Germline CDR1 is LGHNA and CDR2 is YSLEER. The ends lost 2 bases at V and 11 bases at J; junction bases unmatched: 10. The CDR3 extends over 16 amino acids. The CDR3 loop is CASSQQHGTSGIGQYF. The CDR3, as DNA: TGCGCCAGCAGCCAACAACATGGGACTAGCGGGATCGGGCAGTATTTT.

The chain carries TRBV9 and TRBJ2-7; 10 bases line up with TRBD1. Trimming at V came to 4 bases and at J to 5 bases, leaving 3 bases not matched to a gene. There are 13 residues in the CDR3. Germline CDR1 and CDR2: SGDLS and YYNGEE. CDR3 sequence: CASSPGTGDEQYF. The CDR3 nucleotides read TGTGCCAGCAGCCCAGGGACAGGGGACGAGCAGTACTTC.

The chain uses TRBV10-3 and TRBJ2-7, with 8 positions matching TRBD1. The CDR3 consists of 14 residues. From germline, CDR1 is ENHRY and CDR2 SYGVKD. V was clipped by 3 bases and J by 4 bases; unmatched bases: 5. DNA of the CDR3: TGTGCCATCAGTGAAGGACAGGGCAAGTACGAGCAGTACTTC. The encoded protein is CAISEGQGKYEQYF.

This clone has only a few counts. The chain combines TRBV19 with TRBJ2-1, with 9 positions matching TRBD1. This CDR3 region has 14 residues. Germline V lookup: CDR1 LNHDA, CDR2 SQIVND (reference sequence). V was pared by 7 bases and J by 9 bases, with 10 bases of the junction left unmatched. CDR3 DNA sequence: TGTGCCAGTACCCCAACAGGGGGCCGCAGTGAGCAGTTCTTC. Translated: CASTPTGGRSEQFF.

CDR3 amino acids: CASSSTSGAYNEQFF. The CDR3 DNA follows: TGTGCCAGTAGCTCAACTAGCGGGGCTTACAATGAGCAGTTCTTC. The chain uses TRBV19 and TRBJ2-1, with 10 bases identical to TRBD2. Unmatched junction bases numbered 6, after V lost 6 bases and J lost 4 bases. Germline assignment: CDR1 LNHDA and CDR2 SQIVND (reference sequence). The CDR3 is made up of 15 amino acids.

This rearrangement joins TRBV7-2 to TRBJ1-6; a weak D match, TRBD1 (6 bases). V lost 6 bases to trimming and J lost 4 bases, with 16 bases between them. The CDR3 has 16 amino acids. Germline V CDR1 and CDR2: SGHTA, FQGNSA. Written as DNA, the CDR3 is TGTGCCAGCAGACGATACTCGGACAGTTATAATTCACCCCTCCACTTT. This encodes CASRRYSDSYNSPLHF.

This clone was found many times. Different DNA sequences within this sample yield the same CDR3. The CDR3 DNA follows: TGTGCCAGCACCCCAGACAGGGTACCCTACGAGCAGTACTTC. This codes for CASTPDRVPYEQYF. The chain employs TRBV21-1 and TRBJ2-7; whether TRBD1, the table's D call, matches the DNA was not checked. TRBV21-1 has pseudogene status. The CDR3 covers 14 residues.

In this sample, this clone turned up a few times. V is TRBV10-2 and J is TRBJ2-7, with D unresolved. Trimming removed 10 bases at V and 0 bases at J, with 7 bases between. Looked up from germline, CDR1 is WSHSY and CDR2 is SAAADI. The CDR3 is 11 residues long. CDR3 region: CATQNSYEQYF. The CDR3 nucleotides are TGCGCCACCCAGAACTCCTACGAGCAGTACTTC.

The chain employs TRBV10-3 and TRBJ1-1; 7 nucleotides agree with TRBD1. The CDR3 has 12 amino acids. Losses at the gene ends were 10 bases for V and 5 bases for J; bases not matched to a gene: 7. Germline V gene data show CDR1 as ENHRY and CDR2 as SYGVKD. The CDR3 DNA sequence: TGTGCCACCAGCCAGGGGGAAACTGAAGCTTTCTTT. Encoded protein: CATSQGETEAFF.

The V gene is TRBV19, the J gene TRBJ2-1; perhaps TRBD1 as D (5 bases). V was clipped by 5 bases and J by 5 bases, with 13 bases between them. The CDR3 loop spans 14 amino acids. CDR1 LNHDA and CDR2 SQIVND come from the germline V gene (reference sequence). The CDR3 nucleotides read TGTGCCAGTAGTGTCTTGTGGGGCCACAATGAGCAGTTCTTC. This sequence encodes CASSVLWGHNEQFF.

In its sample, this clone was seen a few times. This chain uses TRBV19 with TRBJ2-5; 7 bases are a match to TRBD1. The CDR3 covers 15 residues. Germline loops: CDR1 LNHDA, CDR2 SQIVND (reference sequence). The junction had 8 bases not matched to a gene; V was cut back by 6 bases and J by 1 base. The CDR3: CASSRGGSVQETQYF. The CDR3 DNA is TGTGCCAGTAGCCGAGGGGGCTCGGTCCAAGAGACCCAGTACTTC.

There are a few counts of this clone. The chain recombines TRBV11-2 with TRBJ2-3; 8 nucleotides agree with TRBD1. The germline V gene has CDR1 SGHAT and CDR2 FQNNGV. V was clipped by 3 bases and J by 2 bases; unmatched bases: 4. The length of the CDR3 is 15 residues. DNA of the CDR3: TGTGCCAGCAGCTTGCAGGGACAGGACACAGATACGCAGTATTTT. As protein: CASSLQGQDTDTQYF. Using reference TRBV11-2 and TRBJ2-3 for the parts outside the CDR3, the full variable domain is EAGVAQSPRYKIIEKRQSVAFWCNPISGHATLYWYQQILGQGPKLLIQFQNNGVVDDSQLPKDRFSAERLKGVDSTLKIQPAKLEDSAVYLCASSLQGQDTDTQYFGPGTRLTVL.

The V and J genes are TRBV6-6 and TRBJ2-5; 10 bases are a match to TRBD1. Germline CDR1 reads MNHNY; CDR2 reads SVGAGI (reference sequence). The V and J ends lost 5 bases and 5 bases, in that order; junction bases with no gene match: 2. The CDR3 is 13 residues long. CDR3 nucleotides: TGTGCCAGCAGTGGACAGGGGGTTGAGACCCAGTACTTC. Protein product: CASSGQGVETQYF.

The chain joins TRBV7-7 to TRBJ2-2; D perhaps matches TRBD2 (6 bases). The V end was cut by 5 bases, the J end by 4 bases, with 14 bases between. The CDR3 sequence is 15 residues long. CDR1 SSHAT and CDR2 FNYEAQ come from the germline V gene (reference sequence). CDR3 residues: CASSTRGGGTGELFF. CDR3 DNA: TGTGCCAGCAGCACGCGGGGTGGGGGCACCGGGGAGCTGTTTTTT.

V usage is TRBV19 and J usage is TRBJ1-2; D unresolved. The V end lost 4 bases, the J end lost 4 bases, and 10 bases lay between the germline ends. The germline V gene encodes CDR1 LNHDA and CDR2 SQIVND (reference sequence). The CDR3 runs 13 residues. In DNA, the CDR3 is TGTGCCAGTAGTACGACTGATTTCTATGGCTACACCTTC. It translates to CASSTTDFYGYTF.

The CDR3 is CASSLMAETFGYTF. The DNA for the CDR3 is TGTGCCAGCAGTCTCATGGCGGAGACTTTCGGCTACACCTTC. The V gene is TRBV7-9, the J gene TRBJ1-2; no definite D call. The CDR3 is made up of 14 amino acids. Germline assignment: CDR1 SEHNR and CDR2 FQNEAQ (reference sequence). V shed 6 bases and J shed 8 bases, with 19 bases lying between them.

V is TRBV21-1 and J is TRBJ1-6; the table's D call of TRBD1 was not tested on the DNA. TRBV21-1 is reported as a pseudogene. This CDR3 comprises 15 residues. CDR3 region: CARIRTGPYNSPLHF. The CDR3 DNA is TGTGCCAGGATCCGGACAGGGCCCTATAATTCACCCCTCCACTTT.